The T cell receptor (beta chain) described here comes from a study of T cells in Graves' hyperthyroidism and ophthalmopathy. Broader study findings: The model identified upcoming ophthalmopathy a median approximately six months ahead of onset. Most expanded thyroid clonotypes above 0.001 recurred in blood.

Uncontrolled infection, other autoimmune disease, pregnancy or lactation led to exclusion. The PBMCs studied were ones that came from 8.5 to 10 ml fresh peripheral blood. As regards this clonotype: The target antigen is unknown.

Using RNA transcripts as the source, TCR beta CDR3 regions were amplified. A first-round RT-PCR of the TCR CDR3 used the HTBI primer set. MiXCR was run by TCRdb on the multiplex PCR reads, yielding one entry per CDR3 protein. The top ten clones hold 12% of a sample with hundreds of thousands of distinct CDR3 sequences, around 15% of them seen once. Input material: blood. The source is a woman in her forties or fifties with Graves' ophthalmopathy.

The CDR3 DNA sequence: TGCGCCAGCAGCCAAGGATTTTCCGGTAGCGAGCAGTACTTC. Protein product: CASSQGFSGSEQYF. V is TRBV4-3 and J is TRBJ2-7; the D is unclear. CDR3 length: 14 residues. V was shortened by 1 base and J by 6 bases, with 13 bases between the two germline ends. Germline assignment: CDR1 LGHNA and CDR2 YSLEER.